This T cell receptor (beta chain) was identified in a study of control samples from healthy donors and cancer patients. Germline V CDR1 and CDR2: LNHNV, YYDKDF (reference sequence). The CDR3 consists of 13 residues. Between the trimmed V and J ends, which lost 3 bases and 8 bases, there was a span of 13 bases. Sequencing was performed with immunoSEQ multiplex PCR; in TCRdb, only in-frame clones are kept and a portion is missing. The table has about 190,000 clones, 85% to 95% seen once. The source material was blood. This sequence was found in a man aged 18-30 years in good health. The V gene is TRBV15, the J gene TRBJ1-1, with TRBD1 as a possible D gene (5 bases). The CDR3 loop is CATSRGRGMEAFF. In DNA form, the CDR3 reads TGTGCCACCAGCAGGGGTCGGGGGATGGAAGCTTTCTTT. The whole variable domain, filled in from reference TRBV15 and TRBJ1-1, reads DAMVIQNPRYQVTQFGKPVTLSCSQTLNHNVMYWYQQKSSQAPKLLFHYYDKDFNNEADTPDNFQSRRPNTSFCFLDIRSPGLGDTAMYLCATSRGRGMEAFFGQGTRLTVV.